This T cell receptor beta chain was obtained from a study of metastatic and nonmetastatic thyroid tumors. Every patient was untreated before thyroid surgery. TCRdb used MiXCR to call clones anew from the PCR reads. The sample has 25,000 to 30,000 clones, less than 30% seen once. Deletions cut 5 bases from V and 4 bases from J, with 15 bases between. The CDR3 spans 14 residues. Germline V gene lookup returns CDR1 SGHAT and CDR2 FQNNGV. This TCR came from a female donor with papillary thyroid cancer or a benign thyroid nodule (not recorded which). Some clones in this sample may be carry-over from other donors' samples. The chain carries TRBV11-2 and TRBJ2-7, with a tentative D call TRBD2 (7 bases). Source material: blood. CDR3 region: CASSPGGGSYEQYF. CDR3 DNA: TGTGCCAGCAGCCCCGGGGGCGGGAGTTACGAGCAGTACTTC.